This T cell receptor (beta chain) was observed in a study of blood T cell repertoires in COVID-19. Study summary: PBMCs, B-cell-depleted T cells, or T cells were the source of the cDNA or gDNA that made up the material.

Authors' data handling: Counts of nucleated cells, estimated from reference gene primer amplification, were obtained. The method was immunoSEQ multiplex PCR; TCRdb's version includes in-frame clones alone and lacks a portion of them. The V and J calls and clone size are taken from that table; D and trimming were inferred from the DNA. The table has under 300,000 clones, about 89% seen once; the top ten hold 1.2%. Trimming removed 6 bases at V and 9 bases at J, with 9 bases between. The CDR3 is 12 residues long. Ten or more counts support this clone. This chain joins TRBV12-3 or TRBV12-4 and TRBJ1-6; D call uncertain. The receptor was derived from a human donor in a cohort exposed to, infected with or recovered from COVID-19 (not recorded which). The donor label of this sample is uncertain. The specimen sequenced was PBMCs or T cells enriched from blood (not recorded which). CDR3 in amino acids: CASSQEGSPLHF. CDR3 coding DNA: TGTGCCAGCAGCCAGGAAGGTTCACCCCTCCACTTT.